The sequence of this T cell receptor (beta chain) was determined in a study of identical twins (dated by TCRdb to 2016 to 2017). In terms of the full investigation: The study deep-sequenced TCR alpha and beta repertoires from monozygotic twins, unrelated adults of various ages and cord blood to test whether fetal clonotypes persist. Replicate twin experiments were performed at different times using different library preparation protocols to rule out contamination.

Ten or more counts support this clonotype. The antigen this receptor binds is unknown. The input lacks base qualities; no much larger clone sits a single base away. Trimming removed 1 base from V and 1 base from J, leaving 10 bases between the germline ends. Reading from cysteine to phenylalanine, the CDR3 counts 15 amino acids. The only DNA kept is the CDR3, 45 bases in frame from the first base. CDR1 LGHDT and CDR2 YNNKEL are derived from the germline V gene (reference sequence). Summary of the overall study and its limitations: Abundant cord blood beta clonotypes carried fewer insertions; young adult naive repertoires showed a weaker similar trend, while memory repertoires showed none. Compared with coincidental sharing between unrelated individuals, an excess of low generation-probability sequences was observed among out-of-frame TCR alpha sequences shared between twins. The excess sharing between twins in beta out-of-frame sequences was weaker because fewer shared sequences reduced the signal-to-noise ratio. Invariant T cells such as MAIT and iNKT could partly confound zero-insertion analyses, although diverse VJ usage argued against such confounding for most clonotypes. In monozygotic twins, recombination models systematically underestimated out-of-frame TCR alpha sharing, but the models matched the sharing seen between unrelated individuals. Because the same donors could not be followed over many years, conclusions were based on cross-sectional statistical analysis.

Every donor was a healthy Caucasian. Three pairs of female monozygotic twins, all aged roughly 18 to 29 years, were included in the twin cohort. Miltenyi CD45RO+ enrichment and human naive T-cell isolation kits were used to isolate memory (CD45RO+) and naive T cells from PBMC. To prepare the library, 5' RACE was applied. TCRdb names Illumina HiSeq 2000 as the instrument used. Template switching introduced a universal primer binding site; the final cDNA contained a unique molecular identifier, enabling accurate counting of TCR cDNA molecules. Specific primers in the conserved constant-segment region were used to synthesize first-strand cDNA for TCR alpha and beta chains. Each cDNA library was double barcoded, with a SMART-Mk sample barcode plus Illumina barcodes, to control for contamination. TruSeq adapter sequences, together with Illumina sample barcodes, were added in two successive PCR steps. The Illumina HiSeq platform was used with custom primers to sequence TCR alpha and beta cDNA libraries. The source study handled its data this way. MiGEC processed the raw reads to extract unique molecular identifiers, while MiXCR was used to determine the CDR3 positions. For each individual, recombination models were inferred using an EM algorithm with the repgenHMM and IGoR tools. The tcR package in R was used for shared clonotype analysis, with sharing normalized by the product of cloneset sizes. To study raw recombination without the effects of thymic and clonal selection, out-of-frame nonproductive sequences were analyzed. TCRdb cleaned the public reads at Q25 with fastp, built clones with MiXCR and kept in-frame beta chains. Each CDR3 protein gets just one entry, which takes the most common genes and DNA from the rows behind it. The V and J calls shown here were made by TCRdb, not taken from the authors' results. In this sample the table shows about 220,000 distinct CDR3 sequences, approximately 8.3% of which occur a single time. 1.9% of the sample is in the top ten clones.

These data also featured in a second study, about yellow fever vaccine responses in identical twins. Reported in the second study: The T cell response to vaccination in identical twins was reported by the authors to appear partly convergent and partly personalized. In identical twins, the study followed T cell clones that responded to the vaccine with precision.

The receptor's source is a young woman in good health. Sequences were obtained from memory (CD45RO+) T cells sorted from blood. The label giving this sample's cell subset or site can be read as: CD45RO+ enriched T cells. Recombination linked TRBV3-1 to TRBJ2-5, with the D segment identity uncertain. The sequence in DNA is TGTGCCAGCAGCCAAGGAACCGTACTCCAAGAGACCCAGTACTTC. Translation gives CASSQGTVLQETQYF.